The sequence of this TCR beta chain was determined in a study of blood T cell repertoires in COVID-19. Study-wide background: Samples came from the United States, Italy and Spain, spanning acute and convalescent COVID-19. Sources were T cells, B-cell-depleted T cells, or PBMCs; the material itself was cDNA or gDNA.

Trimming cost V 2 bases and J 7 bases, with 9 bases left between them. Germline V gene lookup returns CDR1 SGHKS and CDR2 YYEKEE (reference sequence). The CDR3 is 13 amino acids. Original processing notes: Nucleated cell counts were estimated from reference gene primer amplification. TCRdb's table, derived via immunoSEQ multiplex PCR, lists solely in-frame clones and lacks some. V and J calls and clone size are those listed in that table; D and trimming were worked out from the DNA. This sample has a few hundred thousand clones, with nearly 90% found just once. The sequencing input was peripheral blood. The chain carries TRBV5-5 and TRBJ1-4, with D uncertain. The receptor's source is a man between 18 and 35 years old with active or convalescent COVID-19. CDR3 DNA: TGTGCCAGCAGCTTTTCTCCCCTTGAAAAACTGTTTTTT. Encoded protein: CASSFSPLEKLFF.